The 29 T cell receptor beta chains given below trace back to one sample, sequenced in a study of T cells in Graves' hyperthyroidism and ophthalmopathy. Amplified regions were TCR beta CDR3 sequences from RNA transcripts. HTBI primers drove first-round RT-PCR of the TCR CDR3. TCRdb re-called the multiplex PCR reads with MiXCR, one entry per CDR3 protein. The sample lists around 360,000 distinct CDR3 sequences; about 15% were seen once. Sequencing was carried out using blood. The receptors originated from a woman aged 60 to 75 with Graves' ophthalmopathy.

The CDR3 region has the DNA TGTGCCAGCAGTGAGACAGGGGCGAACTATGGCTACACCTTC. It translates to CASSETGANYGYTF. This rearrangement joins TRBV25-1 to TRBJ1-2; the match to TRBD1 covers 8 bases. Germline values: CDR1 MGHDK, CDR2 SYGVNS. This CDR3 spans 14 amino acids. V was pared by 3 bases and J by 2 bases, with 2 bases of the junction left unmatched.

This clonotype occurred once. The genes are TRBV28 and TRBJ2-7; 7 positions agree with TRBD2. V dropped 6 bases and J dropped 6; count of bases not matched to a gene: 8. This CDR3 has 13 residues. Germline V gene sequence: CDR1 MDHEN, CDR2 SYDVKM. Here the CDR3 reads CASSHGGSFEQYF. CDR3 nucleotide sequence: TGTGCCAGCAGCCACGGGGGGAGTTTCGAGCAGTACTTC.

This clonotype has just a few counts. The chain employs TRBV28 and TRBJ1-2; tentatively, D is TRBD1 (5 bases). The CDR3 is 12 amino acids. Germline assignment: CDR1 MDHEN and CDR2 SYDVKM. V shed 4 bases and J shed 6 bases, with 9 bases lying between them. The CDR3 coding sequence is TGTGCCAGCAGTTGGGGGACCCATGGCTACACCTTC. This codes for CASSWGTHGYTF.

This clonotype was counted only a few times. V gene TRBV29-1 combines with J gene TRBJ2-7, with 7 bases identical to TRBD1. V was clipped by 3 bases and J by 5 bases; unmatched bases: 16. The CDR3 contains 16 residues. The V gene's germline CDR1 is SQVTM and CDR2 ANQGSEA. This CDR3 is CSVDKSGTENQDEQYF. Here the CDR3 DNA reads TGCAGCGTTGATAAATCGGGGACAGAAAACCAAGACGAGCAGTACTTC.

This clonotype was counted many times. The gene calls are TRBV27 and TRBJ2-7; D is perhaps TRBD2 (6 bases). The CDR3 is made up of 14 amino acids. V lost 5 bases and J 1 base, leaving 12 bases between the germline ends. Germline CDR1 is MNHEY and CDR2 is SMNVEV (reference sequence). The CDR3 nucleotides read TGTGCCAGCAGTGGGTCCCGGGGGTCCTACGAGCAGTACTTC. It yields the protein CASSGSRGSYEQYF.

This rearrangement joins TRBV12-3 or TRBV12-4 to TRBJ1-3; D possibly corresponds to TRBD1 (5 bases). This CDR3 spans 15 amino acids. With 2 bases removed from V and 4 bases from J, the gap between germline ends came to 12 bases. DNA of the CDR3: TGTGCCAGCAGTTTAAGTTCAGGGACGGGAAACACCATATATTTT. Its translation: CASSLSSGTGNTIYF.

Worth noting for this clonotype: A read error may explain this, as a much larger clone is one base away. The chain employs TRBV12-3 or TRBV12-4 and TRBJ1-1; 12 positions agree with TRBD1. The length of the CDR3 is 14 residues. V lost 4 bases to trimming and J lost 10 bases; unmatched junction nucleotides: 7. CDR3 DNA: TGTGCCAGCAGTTCCCTCGGGACAGGGGGCGCAGCTTTCTTT. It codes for CASSSLGTGGAAFF.

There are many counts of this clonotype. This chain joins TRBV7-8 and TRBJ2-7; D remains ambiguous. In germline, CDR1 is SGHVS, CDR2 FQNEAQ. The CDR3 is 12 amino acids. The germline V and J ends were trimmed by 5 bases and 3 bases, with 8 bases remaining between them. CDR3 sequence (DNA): TGTGCCAGCAGCCCGCGTGACTACGAGCAGTACTTC. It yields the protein CASSPRDYEQYF.

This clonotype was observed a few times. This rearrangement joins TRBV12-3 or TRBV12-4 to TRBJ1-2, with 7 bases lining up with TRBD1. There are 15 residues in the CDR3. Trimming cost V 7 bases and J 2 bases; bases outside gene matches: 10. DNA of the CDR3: TGTGCCAGCACCATAAGGGGACAGAGGAACTATGGCTACACCTTC. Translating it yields CASTIRGQRNYGYTF.

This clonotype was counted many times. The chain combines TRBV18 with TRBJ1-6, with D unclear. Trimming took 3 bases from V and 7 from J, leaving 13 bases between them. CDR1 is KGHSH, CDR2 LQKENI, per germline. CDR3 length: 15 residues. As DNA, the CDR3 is TGTGCCAGCTCACCCCCGGGCCTGGACAATTCACCCCTCCACTTT. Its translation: CASSPPGLDNSPLHF.

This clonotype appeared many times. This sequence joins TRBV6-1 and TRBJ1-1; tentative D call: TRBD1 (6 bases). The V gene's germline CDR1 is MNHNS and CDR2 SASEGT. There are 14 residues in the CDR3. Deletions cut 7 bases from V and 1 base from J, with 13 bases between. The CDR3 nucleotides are TGTGCCAGCATAAACAGGGTCGAGAACACTGAAGCTTTCTTT. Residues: CASINRVENTEAFF.

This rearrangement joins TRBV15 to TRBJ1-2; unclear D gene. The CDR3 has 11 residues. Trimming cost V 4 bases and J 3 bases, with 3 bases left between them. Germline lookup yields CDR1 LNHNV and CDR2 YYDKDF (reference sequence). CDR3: CATSKDYGYTF. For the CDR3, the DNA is TGTGCCACCAGCAAGGACTATGGCTACACCTTC.

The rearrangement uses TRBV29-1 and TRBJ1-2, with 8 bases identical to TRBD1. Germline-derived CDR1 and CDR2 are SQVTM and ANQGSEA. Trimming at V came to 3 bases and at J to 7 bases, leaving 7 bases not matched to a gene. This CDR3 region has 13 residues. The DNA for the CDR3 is TGCAGCGTTGAGGGTGACAGGGGCCCTGGCTACACCTTC. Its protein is CSVEGDRGPGYTF.

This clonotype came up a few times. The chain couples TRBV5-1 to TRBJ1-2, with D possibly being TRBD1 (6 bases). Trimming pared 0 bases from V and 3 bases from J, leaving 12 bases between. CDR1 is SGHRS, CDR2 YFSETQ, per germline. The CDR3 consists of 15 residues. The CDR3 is CASSLGTDTDYGYTF. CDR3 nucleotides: TGCGCCAGCAGCTTGGGGACAGATACTGACTATGGCTACACCTTC.

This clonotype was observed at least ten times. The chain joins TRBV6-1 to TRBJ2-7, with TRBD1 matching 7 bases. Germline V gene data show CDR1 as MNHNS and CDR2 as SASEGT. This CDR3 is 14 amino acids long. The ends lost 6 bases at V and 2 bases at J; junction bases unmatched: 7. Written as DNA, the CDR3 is TGTGCCAGCAGGGATTCCGGGACAGCCTACGAGCAGTACTTC. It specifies CASRDSGTAYEQYF.

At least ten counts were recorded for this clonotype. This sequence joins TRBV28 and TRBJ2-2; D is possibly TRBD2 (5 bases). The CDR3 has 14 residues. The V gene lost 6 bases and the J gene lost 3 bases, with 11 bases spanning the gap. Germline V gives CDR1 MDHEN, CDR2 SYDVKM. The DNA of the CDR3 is TGTGCCAGCAGGCCCCGGGGTGACACCGGGGAGCTGTTTTTT. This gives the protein CASRPRGDTGELFF.

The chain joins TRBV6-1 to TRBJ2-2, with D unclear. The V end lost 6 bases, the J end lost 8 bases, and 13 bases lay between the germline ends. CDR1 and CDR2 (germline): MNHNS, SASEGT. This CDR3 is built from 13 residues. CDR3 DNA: TGTGCCAGCAGCAAGATGCCGAGGGGGGAGCTGTTTTTT. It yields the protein CASSKMPRGELFF.

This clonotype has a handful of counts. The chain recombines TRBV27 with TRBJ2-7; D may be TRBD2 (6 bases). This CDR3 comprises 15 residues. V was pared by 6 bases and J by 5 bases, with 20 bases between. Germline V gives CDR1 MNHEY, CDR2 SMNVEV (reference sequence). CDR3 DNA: TGTGCCAGCAGGGCCCACGACCGGGAGCGCCACGAGCAGTACTTC. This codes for CASRAHDRERHEQYF.

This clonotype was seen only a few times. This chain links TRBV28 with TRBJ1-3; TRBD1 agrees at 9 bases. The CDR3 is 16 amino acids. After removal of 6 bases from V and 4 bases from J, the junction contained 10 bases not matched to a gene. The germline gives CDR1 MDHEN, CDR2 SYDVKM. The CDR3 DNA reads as TGTGCCAGCAGCCCCGGACAGGGGAGTTTCGGAAACACCATATATTTT. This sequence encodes CASSPGQGSFGNTIYF.

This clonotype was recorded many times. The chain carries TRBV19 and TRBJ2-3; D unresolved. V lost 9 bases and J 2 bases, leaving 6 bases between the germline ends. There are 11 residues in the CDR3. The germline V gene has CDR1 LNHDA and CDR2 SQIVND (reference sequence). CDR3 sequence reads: CASSVTDTQYF. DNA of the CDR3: TGTGCCAGCTCAGTCACAGATACGCAGTATTTT.

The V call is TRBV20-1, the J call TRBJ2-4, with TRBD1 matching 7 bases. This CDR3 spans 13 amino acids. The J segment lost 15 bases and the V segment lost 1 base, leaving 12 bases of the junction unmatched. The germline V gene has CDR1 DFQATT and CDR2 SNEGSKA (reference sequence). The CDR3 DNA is TGCAGTGCTAGAGCCCCCGGGACAGTCGCTTCGTACTTC. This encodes CSARAPGTVASYF.

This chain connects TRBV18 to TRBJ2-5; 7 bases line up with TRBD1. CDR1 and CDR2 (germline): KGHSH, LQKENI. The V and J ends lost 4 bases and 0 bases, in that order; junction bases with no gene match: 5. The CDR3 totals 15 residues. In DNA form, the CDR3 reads TGTGCCAGCTCACTGGAAGGGGGCTACCAAGAGACCCAGTACTTC. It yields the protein CASSLEGGYQETQYF.

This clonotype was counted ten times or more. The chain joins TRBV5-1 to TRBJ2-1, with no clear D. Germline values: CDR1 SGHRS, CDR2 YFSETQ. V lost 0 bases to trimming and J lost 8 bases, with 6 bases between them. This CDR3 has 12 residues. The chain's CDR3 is CASSLALDEQFF. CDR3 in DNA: TGCGCCAGCAGCTTGGCTCTCGATGAGCAGTTCTTC.

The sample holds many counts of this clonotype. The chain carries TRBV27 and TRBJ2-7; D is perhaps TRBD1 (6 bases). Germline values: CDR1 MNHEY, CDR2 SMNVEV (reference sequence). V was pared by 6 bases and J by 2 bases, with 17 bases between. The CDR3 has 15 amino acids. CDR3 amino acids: CASSHNLRGPYEQYF. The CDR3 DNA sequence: TGTGCCAGCAGCCATAATCTCAGGGGTCCCTACGAGCAGTACTTC.

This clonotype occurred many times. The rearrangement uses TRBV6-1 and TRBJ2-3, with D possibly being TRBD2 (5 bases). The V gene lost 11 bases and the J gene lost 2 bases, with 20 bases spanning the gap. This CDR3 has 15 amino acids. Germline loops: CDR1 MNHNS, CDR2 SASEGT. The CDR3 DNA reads TGTGCCTGTGCCCAGCTAGCTGTTTCCACAGATACGCAGTATTTT. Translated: CACAQLAVSTDTQYF.

The CDR3 DNA sequence: TGTGCCAGCAGTGCCGGGAGGACAGGGTACACCGGGGCCAACGTCCTGACTTTC. Its translation is CASSAGRTGYTGANVLTF. The chain joins TRBV12-3 or TRBV12-4 to TRBJ2-6; a possible D gene is TRBD1 (8 bases). Trimming cost V 5 bases and J 4 bases, with 21 bases left between them. This CDR3 spans 18 amino acids.

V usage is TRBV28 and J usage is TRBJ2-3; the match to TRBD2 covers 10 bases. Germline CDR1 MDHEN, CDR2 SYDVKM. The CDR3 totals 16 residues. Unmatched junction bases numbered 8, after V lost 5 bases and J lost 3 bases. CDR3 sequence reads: CASSEGGAGGTDTQYF. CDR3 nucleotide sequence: TGTGCCAGCAGTGAAGGGGGAGCGGGAGGGACAGATACGCAGTATTTT. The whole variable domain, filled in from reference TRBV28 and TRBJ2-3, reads DVKVTQSSRYLVKRTGEKVFLECVQDMDHENMFWYRQDPGLGLRLIYFSYDVKMKEKGDIPEGYSVSREKKERFSLILESASTNQTSMYLCASSEGGAGGTDTQYFGPGTRLTVL.

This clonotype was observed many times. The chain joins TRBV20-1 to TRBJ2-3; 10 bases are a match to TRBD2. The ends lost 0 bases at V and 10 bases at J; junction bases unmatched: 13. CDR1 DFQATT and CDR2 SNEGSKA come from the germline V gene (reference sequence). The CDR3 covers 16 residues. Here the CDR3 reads CSARDREGSGRSAQYF. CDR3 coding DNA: TGCAGTGCTAGAGATCGGGAGGGTAGCGGGAGGAGTGCGCAGTATTTT.

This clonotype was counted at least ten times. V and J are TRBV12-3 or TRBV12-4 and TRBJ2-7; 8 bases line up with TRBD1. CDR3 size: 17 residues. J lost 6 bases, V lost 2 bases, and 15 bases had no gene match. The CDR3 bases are TGTGCCAGCAGTTTAAGGACCGGGGACAGGCATATCTCCGAGCAGTACTTC. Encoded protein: CASSLRTGDRHISEQYF.